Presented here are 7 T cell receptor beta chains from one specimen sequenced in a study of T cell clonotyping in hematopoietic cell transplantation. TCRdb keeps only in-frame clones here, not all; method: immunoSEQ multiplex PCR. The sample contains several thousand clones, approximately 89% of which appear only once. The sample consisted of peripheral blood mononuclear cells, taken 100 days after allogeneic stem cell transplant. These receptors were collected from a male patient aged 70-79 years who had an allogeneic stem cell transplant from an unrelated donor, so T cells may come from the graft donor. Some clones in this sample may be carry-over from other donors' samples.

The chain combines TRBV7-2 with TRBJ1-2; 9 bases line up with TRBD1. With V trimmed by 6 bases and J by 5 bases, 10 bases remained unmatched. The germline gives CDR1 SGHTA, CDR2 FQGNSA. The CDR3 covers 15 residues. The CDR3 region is CASRAGQGVGYGYTF. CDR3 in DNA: TGTGCCAGCAGAGCGGGACAGGGTGTGGGGTATGGCTACACCTTC.

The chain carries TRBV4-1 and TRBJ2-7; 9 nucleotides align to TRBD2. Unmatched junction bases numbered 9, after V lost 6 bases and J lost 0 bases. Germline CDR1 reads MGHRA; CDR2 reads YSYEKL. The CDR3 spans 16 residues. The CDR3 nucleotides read TGCGCCAGCAGTCCGACTAGCGGATCTGTCTCCTACGAGCAGTACTTC. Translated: CASSPTSGSVSYEQYF.

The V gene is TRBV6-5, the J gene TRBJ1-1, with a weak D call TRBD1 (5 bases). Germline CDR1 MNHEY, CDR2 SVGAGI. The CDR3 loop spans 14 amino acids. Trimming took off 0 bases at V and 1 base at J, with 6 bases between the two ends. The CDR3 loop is CASSYSGENTEAFF. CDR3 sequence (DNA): TGTGCCAGCAGTTACTCGGGGGAGAACACTGAAGCTTTCTTT.

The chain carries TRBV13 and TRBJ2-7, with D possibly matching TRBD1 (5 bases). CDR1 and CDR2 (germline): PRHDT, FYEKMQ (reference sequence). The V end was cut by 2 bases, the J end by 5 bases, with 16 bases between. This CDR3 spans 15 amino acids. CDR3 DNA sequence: TGTGCCAGCAGCTTATCAGTATTCCAGGGTGACGAGCAGTACTTC. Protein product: CASSLSVFQGDEQYF. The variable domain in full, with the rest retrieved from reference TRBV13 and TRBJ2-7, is AAGVIQSPRHLIKEKRETATLKCYPIPRHDTVYWYQQGPGQDPQFLISFYEKMQSDKGSIPDRFSAQQFSDYHSELNMSSLELGDSALYFCASSLSVFQGDEQYFGPGTRLTVT.

The CDR3 DNA is TGTGCCATCAGTGGAGATCGACAAGACAATGAGCAGTTCTTC. Translating gives CAISGDRQDNEQFF. V is TRBV10-3 and J is TRBJ2-1; D is unresolved. The germline V and J ends were trimmed by 4 bases and 5 bases, with 12 bases remaining between them. Germline assignment: CDR1 ENHRY and CDR2 SYGVKD. There are 14 residues in the CDR3.

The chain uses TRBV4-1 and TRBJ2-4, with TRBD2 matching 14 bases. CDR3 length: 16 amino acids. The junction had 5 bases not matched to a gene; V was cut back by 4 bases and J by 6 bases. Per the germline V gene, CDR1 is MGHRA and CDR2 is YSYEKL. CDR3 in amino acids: CASSRTGTSGGNIQYF. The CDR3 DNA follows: TGCGCCAGCAGCCGAACCGGGACTAGCGGGGGAAACATTCAGTACTTC.

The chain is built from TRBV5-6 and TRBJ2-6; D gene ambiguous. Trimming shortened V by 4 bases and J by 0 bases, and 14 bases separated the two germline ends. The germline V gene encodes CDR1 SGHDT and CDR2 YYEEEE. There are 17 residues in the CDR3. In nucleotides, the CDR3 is TGTGCCAGCAGCCCGGACCTCTTTGGCTCTGGGGCCAACGTCCTGACTTTC. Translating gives CASSPDLFGSGANVLTF.